These 15 T cell receptor beta chains were all obtained from the same sample, sequenced in a study of T-cell reconstitution after alpha-beta-depleted transplantation in children. Preparation of the TCRbeta library used unique molecular identifiers. In TCRdb, the PCR reads were re-called with MiXCR into one record per CDR3 protein. This table has fewer than 750,000 distinct CDR3 sequences, 25% to 30% appearing once. Material: PBMCs, obtained before TCRalphabeta/CD19-depleted stem cell transplant. The receptors were sampled from a boy under two years old with Wiskott-Aldrich syndrome, due to receive a stem cell transplant.

The genes are TRBV3-1 and TRBJ2-3, with D perhaps TRBD2 (6 bases). Germline CDR1 is LGHDT and CDR2 is YNNKEL (reference sequence). V was cut by 6 bases and J by 2 bases, with 15 bases left in between. The CDR3 loop spans 15 amino acids. As DNA, the CDR3 is TGTGCCAGCAGTCTACGGGAGATCCTCACAGATACGCAGTATTTT. This encodes CASSLREILTDTQYF.

The table lists this clonotype with a few counts. The V call is TRBV6-1, the J call TRBJ2-3; 8 bases map to TRBD2. The junction had 15 bases not matched to a gene; V was cut back by 6 bases and J by 4 bases. CDR1 and CDR2 from the germline V gene are MNHNS and SASEGT. There are 17 residues in the CDR3. The CDR3 bases are TGTGCCAGCAGCCCGCCCGGGGGTAGCGGGATAGCAGATACGCAGTATTTT. Translated, it gives CASSPPGGSGIADTQYF.

The V gene is TRBV6-5, the J gene TRBJ1-1, with a possible D match to TRBD1 (5 bases). The CDR3 sequence is 14 residues long. V lost 0 bases and J 4 bases, leaving 9 bases between the germline ends. Per the germline V gene, CDR1 is MNHEY and CDR2 is SVGAGI. The CDR3 region is CASSYSRRATEAFF. The CDR3 coding sequence is TGTGCCAGCAGTTACTCCCGCAGGGCCACTGAAGCTTTCTTT.

The CDR3 DNA reads TGTGCCAGCAGCTTAGGTGGAGATTGGAATGAGCAGTTCTTC. The encoded protein is CASSLGGDWNEQFF. The chain is built from TRBV7-3 and TRBJ2-1; D not certain. CDR1 SGHTA and CDR2 FQGTGA come from the germline V gene. The CDR3 is 14 residues long. V gave up 2 bases and J gave up 7 bases, with 12 bases separating them.

V is TRBV27 and J is TRBJ2-7; D is unresolved. The V gene lost 8 bases and the J gene lost 5 bases, with 10 bases spanning the gap. CDR1 is MNHEY and CDR2 is SMNVEV in the germline V gene (reference sequence). CDR3 length: 11 amino acids. The CDR3 DNA sequence: TGTGCCAGCGGGCGTGAAAACGAGCAGTACTTC. Protein: CASGRENEQYF.

The chain couples TRBV20-1 to TRBJ2-7, with 16 bases that match TRBD2. CDR1 is DFQATT, CDR2 SNEGSKA, per germline (reference sequence). This CDR3 has 16 residues. V was clipped by 5 bases and J by 6 bases; unmatched bases: 10. The CDR3 spells CSAGPGTSGRGGEQYF. The DNA of the CDR3 is TGCAGTGCTGGTCCCGGGACTAGCGGGAGGGGAGGCGAGCAGTACTTC.

This clonotype was detected only a few times. V and J are TRBV5-1 and TRBJ2-1; possible D gene TRBD2, 6 bases. CDR3 length: 15 amino acids. The ends were cut back, 4 bases at V and 7 bases at J, with 18 bases in the middle. Germline V CDR1 and CDR2: SGHRS, YFSETQ. CDR3 loop: CASSPEAGWGNEQFF. CDR3 nucleotides: TGCGCCAGCAGCCCGGAGGCGGGATGGGGTAATGAGCAGTTCTTC.

This clonotype was counted between two and nine times. This chain joins TRBV6-5 and TRBJ1-6, with 7 nucleotides matching TRBD1. Germline V gives CDR1 MNHEY, CDR2 SVGAGI. The CDR3 contains 15 residues. The ends lost 2 bases at V and 13 bases at J; junction bases unmatched: 11. The CDR3 DNA reads as TGTGCCAGCAGTTACCGGGGGACAGTAGGGTCGCCCCTCCACTTT. As protein: CASSYRGTVGSPLHF.

The V gene is TRBV5-4, the J gene TRBJ2-3, with TRBD2 matching over 8 bases. The germline V gene has CDR1 SGHNT and CDR2 YYREEE (reference sequence). V shed 2 bases, J shed 4 bases, and the junction held 9 bases outside the gene matches. CDR3 length: 16 amino acids. The CDR3 region has the DNA TGTGCCAGCAGCTTTGGGGCTAGCGGGCGCCCAGATACGCAGTATTTT. This sequence encodes CASSFGASGRPDTQYF.

The chain uses TRBV3-1 and TRBJ2-1, with D hard to call. Trimming took 1 base from V and 10 from J, leaving 11 bases between them. The CDR3 spans 13 residues. Germline CDR1 reads LGHDT; CDR2 reads YNNKEL (reference sequence). This CDR3 reads CASSQGRDTEQFF. DNA for the CDR3: TGTGCCAGCAGCCAAGGGCGAGACACCGAGCAGTTCTTC.

This clonotype was recorded a few times. The chain combines TRBV12-3 or TRBV12-4 with TRBJ2-2; D unresolved. The CDR3 spans 15 residues. Trimming shortened V by 0 bases and J by 4 bases, and 9 bases separated the two germline ends. This chain's CDR3 is CASSLASTTTGELFF. The DNA of the CDR3 is TGTGCCAGCAGTTTAGCGTCAACTACCACCGGGGAGCTGTTTTTT.

The V and J genes are TRBV10-3 and TRBJ2-1; TRBD2 aligns across 11 bases. The CDR3 spans 14 residues. V trimming: 6 bases; J trimming: 6 bases; junction bases outside the gene matches: 4. Germline V CDR1 and CDR2: ENHRY, SYGVKD. CDR3 sequence (DNA): TGTGCCATCAGCGGTGGGACTAGCGGCAATGAGCAGTTCTTC. Protein product: CAISGGTSGNEQFF.

The V and J genes are TRBV20-1 and TRBJ2-3; 8 nucleotides line up with TRBD2. V lost 3 bases and J lost 2; bases outside the gene matches: 7. CDR3 length: 15 amino acids. CDR1 DFQATT and CDR2 SNEGSKA come from the germline V gene (reference sequence). The CDR3: CSASSVAGFTDTQYF. The CDR3 coding sequence is TGCAGTGCTAGCAGCGTAGCGGGGTTCACAGATACGCAGTATTTT.

This clonotype was recorded once. This chain uses TRBV5-1 with TRBJ2-7; 13 positions agree with TRBD2. Germline V gene lookup returns CDR1 SGHRS and CDR2 YFSETQ. This CDR3 comprises 21 residues. Trimming at V came to 0 bases and at J to 3 bases, leaving 18 bases not matched to a gene. The chain's CDR3 is CASSLGDRGHRLAGGRYEQYF. The CDR3 nucleotides are TGCGCCAGCAGCTTGGGCGACAGGGGCCATCGACTAGCGGGAGGCCGCTACGAGCAGTACTTC.

The V call is TRBV20-1, the J call TRBJ2-1; TRBD2 matches 8 bases. The germline CDR1 and CDR2 sequences are DFQATT and SNEGSKA (reference sequence). J lost 4 bases, V lost 5 bases, and 10 bases had no gene match. The CDR3 runs to 15 residues. The CDR3 loop reads CSAQNIAGTYNEQFF. The DNA of the CDR3 is TGCAGTGCTCAGAACATAGCGGGAACGTACAATGAGCAGTTCTTC.